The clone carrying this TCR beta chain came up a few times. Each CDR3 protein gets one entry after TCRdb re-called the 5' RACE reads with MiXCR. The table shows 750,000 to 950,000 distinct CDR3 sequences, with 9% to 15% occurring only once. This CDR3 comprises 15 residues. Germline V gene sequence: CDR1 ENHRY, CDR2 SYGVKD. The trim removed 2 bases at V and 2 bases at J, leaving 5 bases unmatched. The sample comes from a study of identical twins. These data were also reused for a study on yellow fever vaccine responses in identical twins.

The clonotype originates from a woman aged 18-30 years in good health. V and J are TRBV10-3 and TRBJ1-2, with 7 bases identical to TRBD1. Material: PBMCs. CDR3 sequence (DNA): TGTGCCATCAGTGAGCCGCTACAGGGGAACTATGGCTACACCTTC. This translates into CAISEPLQGNYGYTF.